This T cell receptor beta chain emerged from a study of OX40 agonist ivuxolimab in advanced cancers. Study-wide context: Ivuxolimab doses were 0.01, 0.1, 0.3, 1.5, 3 or 10 mg/kg every 2 weeks.

Sequencing used immunoSEQ multiplex PCR; TCRdb keeps in-frame clones, though not all of them. The data contain 13,000 to 15,000 clones, around 77% of them singletons. A remark on this clone: Its specificity is unknown.

Findings and caveats of the study: Several nonresponders also turned out to have low normalized T-cell clonal expansion. Dose levels from 0.1 to 3.0 mg/kg saw CD4+ and CD8+ blood T cells expand clonally by week 6.

Specimen: CD4+ or CD8+ T cells sorted from blood, collected in a trial of the OX40 agonist ivuxolimab. The sequence derives from an adult with an advanced solid tumor such as melanoma, head and neck, liver or kidney cancer.

The CDR3 protein is CASSLSWSEQYF. DNA of the CDR3: TGTGCCAGCAGCTTAAGCTGGAGCGAGCAGTACTTC. The rearrangement uses TRBV7-9 and TRBJ2-7; no reliable D call. Germline loops: CDR1 SEHNR, CDR2 FQNEAQ (reference sequence). Trimming pared 2 bases from V and 6 bases from J, leaving 8 bases between. The CDR3 spans 12 residues.